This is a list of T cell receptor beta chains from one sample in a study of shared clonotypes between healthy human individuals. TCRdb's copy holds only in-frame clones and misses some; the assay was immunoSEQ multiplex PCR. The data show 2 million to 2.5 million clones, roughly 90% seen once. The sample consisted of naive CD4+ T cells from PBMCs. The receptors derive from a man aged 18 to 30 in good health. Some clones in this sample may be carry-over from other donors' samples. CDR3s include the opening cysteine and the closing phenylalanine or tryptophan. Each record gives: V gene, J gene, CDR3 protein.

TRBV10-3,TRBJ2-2,CASHSDRGGNTGELFF
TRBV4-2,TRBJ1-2,CASSQATPTHGYTF
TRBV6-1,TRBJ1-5,CASSEIDWGIAPQHF
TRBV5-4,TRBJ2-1,CASRLDRGAYNEQFF
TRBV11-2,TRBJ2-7,CASSLDPDYEQYF
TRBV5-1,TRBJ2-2,CASSPGTSGNTGELFF
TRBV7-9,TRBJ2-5,CASSPRASGQETQYF
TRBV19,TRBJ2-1,CASRGLQNNEQFF
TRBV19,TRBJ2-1,CASSSGQGHEQFF
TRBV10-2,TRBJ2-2,CASRGGGGTGELFF
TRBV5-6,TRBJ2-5,CASSLISLEETQYF
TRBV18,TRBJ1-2,CASSPAAGVRYGYTF
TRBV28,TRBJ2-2,CATTSAGELFF
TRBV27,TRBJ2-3,CASSSQSDTQYF
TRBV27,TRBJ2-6,CASSFGRGLRANVLTF
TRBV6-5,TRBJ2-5,CASTHSGGEETQYF
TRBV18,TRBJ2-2,CASSPSLKQVTGELFF